This T cell receptor beta chain emerged from a study of T cell repertoires in cytomegalovirus infection. For the study at large: Matching HLA type and CMV infection were both indicated by public TCR beta signatures. Findings of the study overall: HLA-C-restricted CMV clonotypes gave the most frequent clonotype in two of eight donors.

Trimming left V 4 bases short and J 5 bases short, with 14 bases between. Looked up from germline, CDR1 is MDHEN and CDR2 is SYDVKM. The CDR3 covers 14 residues. This clonotype was seen ten or more times. Its antigen is unidentified. TCRdb analysed the reads with MiXCR anew, one entry per CDR3 protein. The sample records some 300,000 distinct CDR3 sequences, 9.6% being singletons. This clonotype was sampled from a human donor in good health (CMV status not recorded). Some clones in this sample may be carry-over from other donors' samples. Sequences were obtained from PBMCs. The rearrangement uses TRBV28 and TRBJ1-1; D possibly corresponds to TRBD1 (6 bases). CDR3 DNA: TGTGCCAGCAGTTCCTCGGGGGGCGGAACTGAAGCTTTCTTT. As protein: CASSSSGGGTEAFF.